This TCR beta chain was sequenced during a study of cytomegalovirus exposure and HLA in healthy donors. About this clone itself: Its matching antigen is unknown.

The germline V gene has CDR1 ENHRY and CDR2 SYGVKD. CDR3 size: 11 residues. Trimming pared 11 bases from V and 2 bases from J, leaving 9 bases between. General study findings and limits: It was likely that a cluster of highly shared sequence variants was a sequencing artifact. Later analysis showed TCR association rates varying by HLA locus, highest for DRB1 and lowest for HLA-C. The investigators catalogued 150 to 200 TCR beta chains as cytomegalovirus-associated.

Primers included in the PCR were 60 Vbeta and 13 Jbeta primers. Using immunoSEQ multiplex PCR, the repertoire was profiled, and TCRdb retains in-frame clones only, with some absent. The table has under 200,000 clones, more than 60% seen once. The clonotype originates from a female donor in good health and CMV-seronegative. The rearrangement joins TRBV10-3 to TRBJ2-5; D is unclear. Sequenced material: PBMCs. The CDR3 here is CASSEQETQYF. Here the CDR3 DNA reads TGTGCCTCCTCGGAGCAAGAGACCCAGTACTTC.